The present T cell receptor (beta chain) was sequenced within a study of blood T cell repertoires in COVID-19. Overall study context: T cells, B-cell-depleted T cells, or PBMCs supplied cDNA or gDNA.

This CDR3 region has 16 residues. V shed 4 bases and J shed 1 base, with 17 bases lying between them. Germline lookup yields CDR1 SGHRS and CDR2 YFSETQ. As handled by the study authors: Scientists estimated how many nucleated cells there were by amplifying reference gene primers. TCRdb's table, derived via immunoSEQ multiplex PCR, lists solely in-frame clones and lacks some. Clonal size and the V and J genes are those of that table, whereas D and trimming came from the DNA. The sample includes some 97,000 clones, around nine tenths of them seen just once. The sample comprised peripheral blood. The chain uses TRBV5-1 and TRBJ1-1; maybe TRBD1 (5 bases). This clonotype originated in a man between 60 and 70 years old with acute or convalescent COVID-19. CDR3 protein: CASSLEGYTGNTEAFF. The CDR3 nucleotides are TGCGCCAGCAGCCTGGAGGGGTATACAGGGAACACTGAAGCTTTCTTT. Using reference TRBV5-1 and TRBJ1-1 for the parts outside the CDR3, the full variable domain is KAGVTQTPRYLIKTRGQQVTLSCSPISGHRSVSWYQQTPGQGLQFLFEYFSETQRNKGNFPGRFSGRQFSNSRSEMNVSTLELGDSALYLCASSLEGYTGNTEAFFGQGTRLTVV.